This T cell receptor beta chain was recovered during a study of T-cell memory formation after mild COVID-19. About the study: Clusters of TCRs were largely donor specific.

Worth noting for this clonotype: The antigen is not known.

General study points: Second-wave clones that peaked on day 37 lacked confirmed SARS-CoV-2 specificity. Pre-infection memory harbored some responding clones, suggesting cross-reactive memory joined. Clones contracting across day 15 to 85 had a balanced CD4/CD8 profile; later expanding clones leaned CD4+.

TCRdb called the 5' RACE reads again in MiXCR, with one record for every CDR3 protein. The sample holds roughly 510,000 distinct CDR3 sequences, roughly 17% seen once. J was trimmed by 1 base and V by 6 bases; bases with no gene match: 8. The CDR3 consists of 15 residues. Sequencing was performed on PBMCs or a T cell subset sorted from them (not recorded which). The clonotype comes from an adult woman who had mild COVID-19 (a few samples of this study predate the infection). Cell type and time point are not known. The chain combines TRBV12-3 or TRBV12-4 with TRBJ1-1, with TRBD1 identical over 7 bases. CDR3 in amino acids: CASRRAGQPNTEAFF. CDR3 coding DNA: TGTGCCAGCAGGCGCGCGGGACAGCCGAACACTGAAGCTTTCTTT.